This TCR beta chain was profiled in a study of radiotherapy plus CTLA-4 blockade in lung cancer. Germline V lookup: CDR1 SNHLY, CDR2 FYNNEI. The J segment lost 2 bases and the V segment lost 2 bases, leaving 3 bases of the junction unmatched. CDR3 length: 14 residues. Sequencing used immunoSEQ multiplex PCR; TCRdb keeps in-frame clones, though not all of them. The sample has around 95,000 clones, 83% seen once. This sample comprised peripheral blood, obtained from a patient treated with radiotherapy plus ipilimumab. The TCR sequence derives from a human donor with non-small cell lung cancer who had stable disease on radiotherapy plus ipilimumab. V usage is TRBV2 and J usage is TRBJ2-7, with TRBD1 matching 7 bases. CDR3 in amino acids: CASSEIDRAYEQYF. Here the CDR3 DNA reads TGTGCCAGCAGTGAAATCGACAGGGCCTACGAGCAGTACTTC.